One and the same sample provided the 22 T cell receptor beta chains below, sequenced in a study of T cell responses to AZD1222 COVID-19 vaccine. Profiled with immunoSEQ multiplex PCR; TCRdb holds only in-frame clones, not every one. The top ten clones hold around an eighth of a sample with about 69,000 clones, roughly 80% of them seen once. This specimen was peripheral blood, taken 28 days after the second AZD1222 dose. These receptors all come from an adult who received the AZD1222 COVID-19 vaccine.

The chain has TRBV20-1 and TRBJ2-5; D not certain. CDR1 is DFQATT, CDR2 SNEGSKA, per germline (reference sequence). This CDR3 contains 10 residues. Trimming pared 6 bases from V and 2 bases from J, leaving 4 bases between. In DNA form, the CDR3 reads TGCAGTGCCCGACAAGAGACCCAGTACTTC. It translates to CSARQETQYF.

The chain joins TRBV6-2 or TRBV6-3 to TRBJ2-1, with 8 positions matching TRBD2. V lost 0 bases, J lost 8 bases, and 6 bases stayed unmatched. Germline V gives CDR1 MNHEY, CDR2 SVGEGT. The CDR3 has 15 amino acids. The CDR3 DNA is TGTGCCAGCAGTTACTCCGGGGGGGCGACCGATGAGCAGTTCTTC. It encodes CASSYSGGATDEQFF.

This clone was observed a single time. V usage is TRBV2 and J usage is TRBJ2-5, with no clear D. The CDR3 consists of 10 residues. CDR1 and CDR2 (germline): SNHLY, FYNNEI. V lost 8 bases and J 2 bases, leaving 3 bases between the germline ends. In DNA, the CDR3 is TGTGCCAGCCAGCAAGAGACCCAGTACTTC. Amino acids: CASQQETQYF.

V gene TRBV9 combines with J gene TRBJ2-5; 9 bases fit TRBD1. Germline CDR1 reads SGDLS; CDR2 reads YYNGEE. The length of the CDR3 is 20 residues. V shed 4 bases, J shed 1 base, and the junction held 20 bases outside the gene matches. The CDR3 reads CASSQPSVPGQGGGQETQYF. Written as DNA, the CDR3 is TGTGCCAGCAGCCAGCCCAGCGTGCCGGGACAGGGAGGAGGCCAAGAGACCCAGTACTTC. The variable domain in full, completed from reference TRBV9 and TRBJ2-5, reads DSGVTQTPKHLITATGQRVTLRCSPRSGDLSVYWYQQSLDQGLQFLIQYYNGEERAKGNILERFSAQQFPDLHSELNLSSLELGDSALYFCASSQPSVPGQGGGQETQYFGPGTRLLVL.

This chain links TRBV10-3 with TRBJ1-2, with 11 bases identical to TRBD1. The CDR3 runs 15 residues. Germline V gene lookup returns CDR1 ENHRY and CDR2 SYGVKD. The V segment lost 7 bases and the J segment 6 bases; nucleotides outside the gene matches: 10. CDR3 region: CAITVGTGGIDGYTF. CDR3 DNA: TGTGCCATCACCGTTGGGACAGGGGGGATAGATGGCTACACCTTC.

The rearrangement uses TRBV5-1 and TRBJ2-1; no clear D gene. The CDR3 spans 14 residues. V was pared by 4 bases and J by 9 bases, with 17 bases between. CDR1 is SGHRS and CDR2 is YFSETQ in the germline V gene. The CDR3 region has the DNA TGCGCCAGCAGCCGCGACCGCCCGGATGGTGAGCAGTTCTTC. Its protein is CASSRDRPDGEQFF.

The CDR3 is CASSVASLSLVETQYF. The CDR3 DNA sequence: TGCGCCAGCAGTGTTGCCTCCCTGTCCCTAGTGGAGACCCAGTACTTC. The rearrangement links TRBV10-1 to TRBJ2-5; D gene unclear. The V and J ends lost 4 bases and 5 bases respectively, with 20 bases between them. CDR3 length: 16 residues. CDR1 is WNHNN, CDR2 SYGVQD, per germline (reference sequence).

The V and J genes are TRBV14 and TRBJ1-1; TRBD1 might be the D (5 bases). V gave up 4 bases and J gave up 1 base, with 10 bases separating them. Per the germline V gene, CDR1 is SGHDN and CDR2 is FVKESK. The CDR3 loop spans 14 amino acids. The CDR3: CASSRAGGNTEAFF. CDR3 nucleotides: TGTGCCAGCAGCCGCGCGGGGGGGAACACTGAAGCTTTCTTT.

This rearrangement joins TRBV7-2 to TRBJ2-3, with 11 nucleotides matching TRBD2. The germline gives CDR1 SGHTA, CDR2 FQGNSA. J gave up 5 bases and V 4 bases, and 11 bases lay outside the gene matches. CDR3 length: 17 amino acids. CDR3 DNA sequence: TGTGCCAGCAGCTCCCGCGGTAGCGGGGGGGCTGTAGATACGCAGTATTTT. It encodes CASSSRGSGGAVDTQYF.

In its sample, this clone was seen once. J is TRBJ1-5 and V is TRBV5-5; no reliable D call. Germline V CDR1 and CDR2: SGHKS, YYEKEE (reference sequence). The CDR3 extends over 15 amino acids. Between the trimmed V and J ends, which lost 0 bases and 0 bases, there was a span of 7 bases. In nucleotides, the CDR3 is TGTGCCAGCAGCTTGGGCGGGATTAGCAATCAGCCCCAGCATTTT. Translating gives CASSLGGISNQPQHF.

The chain links TRBV28 to TRBJ1-3; 10 nucleotides align to TRBD1. CDR3 length: 15 residues. CDR1 and CDR2 (germline): MDHEN, SYDVKM. The ends lost 5 bases at V and 2 bases at J; junction bases unmatched: 3. The CDR3 sequence: CASSRQGAAGNTIYF. The CDR3 DNA is TGTGCCAGCAGTCGACAGGGGGCAGCTGGAAACACCATATATTTT.

This chain connects TRBV18 to TRBJ1-6; 10 bases are a match to TRBD1. Trimming took 6 bases from V and 11 from J; bases not matched to a gene: 7. The germline V gene has CDR1 KGHSH and CDR2 LQKENI. This CDR3 has 14 residues. The DNA of the CDR3 is TGTGCCAGCTCGTCGGGACAGGGGAGGCCACCCCTCCACTTT. It translates to CASSSGQGRPPLHF. The full variable domain, in which reference TRBV18 and TRBJ1-6 provide the parts outside the CDR3, is NAGVMQNPRHLVRRRGQEARLRCSPMKGHSHVYWYRQLPEEGLKFMVYLQKENIIDESGMPKERFSAEFPKEGPSILRIQQVVRGDSAAYFCASSSGQGRPPLHFGNGTRLTVT.

The chain combines TRBV7-2 with TRBJ1-3; D possibly corresponds to TRBD1 (5 bases). The CDR3 runs to 15 residues. Per the germline V gene, CDR1 is SGHTA and CDR2 is FQGNSA. Deletions cut 0 bases from V and 0 bases from J, with 6 bases between. Written as DNA, the CDR3 is TGTGCCAGCAGCTTAGCGGGGGGCTCTGGAAACACCATATATTTT. This codes for CASSLAGGSGNTIYF.

The chain recombines TRBV5-4 with TRBJ1-3; D gene ambiguous. The V and J ends lost 4 bases and 3 bases respectively, with 5 bases between them. Germline V gene lookup returns CDR1 SGHNT and CDR2 YYREEE (reference sequence). CDR3 length: 12 amino acids. The CDR3 DNA reads TGTGCCAGCAGCGGAGATGGAAACACCATATATTTT. Its protein is CASSGDGNTIYF.

The chain combines TRBV9 with TRBJ2-2; D unresolved. The CDR3 has 12 residues. With 0 bases removed from V and 6 bases from J, the gap between germline ends came to 3 bases. CDR1 SGDLS and CDR2 YYNGEE come from the germline V gene. CDR3 DNA sequence: TGTGCCAGCAGCGTAGCGGCCGGGGAGCTGTTTTTT. Translating gives CASSVAAGELFF.

The chain has TRBV19 and TRBJ2-7, with a tentative D call TRBD2 (5 bases). V shed 3 bases and J shed 6 bases, with 12 bases lying between them. This CDR3 has 13 amino acids. Germline-derived CDR1 and CDR2 are LNHDA and SQIVND (reference sequence). CDR3 nucleotides: TGTGCCAGTAGTATTGGGCTAGCTGGCGAGCAGTACTTC. Its protein is CASSIGLAGEQYF. The whole variable domain, filled in from reference TRBV19 and TRBJ2-7, reads DGGITQSPKYLFRKEGQNVTLSCEQNLNHDAMYWYRQDPGQGLRLIYYSQIVNDFQKGDIAEGYSVSREKKESFPLTVTSAQKNPTAFYLCASSIGLAGEQYFGPGTRLTVT.

The chain has TRBV7-3 and TRBJ2-3, with TRBD1 matching over 9 bases. The V gene's germline CDR1 is SGHTA and CDR2 FQGTGA. This CDR3 is 16 amino acids long. V was clipped by 2 bases and J by 6 bases; unmatched bases: 9. The CDR3 loop reads CASSLSGTGRTDTQYF. DNA for the CDR3: TGTGCCAGCAGCTTATCCGGGACAGGGCGGACTGATACGCAGTATTTT.

This chain joins TRBV5-1 and TRBJ2-5; 8 nucleotides match TRBD1. Germline V gives CDR1 SGHRS, CDR2 YFSETQ. With V trimmed by 2 bases and J by 3 bases, 6 bases remained unmatched. This CDR3 comprises 15 residues. CDR3: CASSFGRGREETQYF. DNA of the CDR3: TGCGCCAGCAGCTTCGGCAGGGGGCGCGAAGAGACCCAGTACTTC.

The V and J genes are TRBV19 and TRBJ1-1; the D is unclear. Germline CDR1 and CDR2: LNHDA and SQIVND (reference sequence). The CDR3 spans 16 residues. Deletions cut 7 bases from V and 0 bases from J, with 18 bases between. The CDR3 DNA sequence: TGTGCCAGTAACGAGGGTGCAGAGGGCGTGAACACTGAAGCTTTCTTT. Translation: CASNEGAEGVNTEAFF.

The chain is built from TRBV7-6 and TRBJ1-2; D gene uncertain. Trimming pared 4 bases from V and 5 bases from J, leaving 11 bases between. In germline, CDR1 is SGHVS, CDR2 FNYEAQ. The length of the CDR3 is 13 residues. CDR3 coding DNA: TGTGCCAGCAGCTATGGCGCCGAATATGGCTACACCTTC. It encodes CASSYGAEYGYTF.

The V gene is TRBV11-2, the J gene TRBJ2-2; D ambiguous. In germline, CDR1 is SGHAT, CDR2 FQNNGV. The CDR3 loop spans 15 amino acids. V gave up 1 base and J gave up 3 bases, with 9 bases separating them. In DNA, the CDR3 is TGTGCCAGCAGCTTAGTGGTTGGGGACACCGGGGAGCTGTTTTTT. This translates into CASSLVVGDTGELFF.

The genes are TRBV5-4 and TRBJ2-1; D ambiguous. The CDR3 is 13 residues long. Germline assignment: CDR1 SGHNT and CDR2 YYREEE (reference sequence). V was pared by 2 bases and J by 6 bases, with 9 bases between. The CDR3 DNA sequence: TGTGCCAGCAGCTTACCCCCCGGCAATGAGCAGTTCTTC. This sequence encodes CASSLPPGNEQFF.